The present TCR beta chain was sequenced within a study of CD8 T cells in Susac syndrome. Sequencing of TCR beta was performed on blood CD8+ T cells and on blood CD4+ T cells. Healthy donors were controls matched for age and sex. Trimming took 0 bases from V and 2 from J, leaving 7 bases between them. This CDR3 is built from 14 residues. CDR1 and CDR2 (germline): SGHAT, FQNNGV. It was with random hexamers that roughly 0.45 to 1 ug RNA was reverse transcribed. A multiplex approach, immunoSEQ multiplex PCR, amplified TCR beta CDR3 across 54 Vbeta and 13 Jbeta. MiXCR, run by TCRdb on the immunoSEQ multiplex PCR reads, gives a single entry per CDR3 protein. The sample holds 150,000 to 200,000 distinct CDR3 sequences, around 94% seen once.

Sample: CD4+ T cells from PBMCs. This sequence originates from a human donor in good health. The chain uses TRBV11-2 and TRBJ1-2; D remains ambiguous. The CDR3 spells CASSLELGNYGYTF. The CDR3 DNA sequence: TGTGCCAGCAGCTTAGAGCTAGGGAACTATGGCTACACCTTC.